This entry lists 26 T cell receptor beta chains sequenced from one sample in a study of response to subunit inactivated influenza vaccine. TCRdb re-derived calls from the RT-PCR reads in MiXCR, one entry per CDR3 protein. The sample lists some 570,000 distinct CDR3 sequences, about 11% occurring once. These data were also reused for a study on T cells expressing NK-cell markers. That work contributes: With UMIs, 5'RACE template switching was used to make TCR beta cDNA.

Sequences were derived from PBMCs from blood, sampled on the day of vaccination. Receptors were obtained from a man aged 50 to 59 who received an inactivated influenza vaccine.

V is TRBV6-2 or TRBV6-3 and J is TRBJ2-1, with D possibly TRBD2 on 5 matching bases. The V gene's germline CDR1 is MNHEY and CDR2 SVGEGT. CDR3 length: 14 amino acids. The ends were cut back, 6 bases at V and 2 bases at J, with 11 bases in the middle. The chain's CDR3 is CASRGPGAYNEQFF. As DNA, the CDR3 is TGTGCCAGCAGAGGCCCCGGGGCCTACAATGAGCAGTTCTTC.

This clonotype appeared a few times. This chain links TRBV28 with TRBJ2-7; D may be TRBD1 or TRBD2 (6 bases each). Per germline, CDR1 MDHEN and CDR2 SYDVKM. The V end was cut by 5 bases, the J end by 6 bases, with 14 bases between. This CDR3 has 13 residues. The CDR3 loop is CASSTVRGLEQYF. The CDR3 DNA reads TGTGCCAGCAGTACGGTTCGGGGGCTCGAGCAGTACTTC.

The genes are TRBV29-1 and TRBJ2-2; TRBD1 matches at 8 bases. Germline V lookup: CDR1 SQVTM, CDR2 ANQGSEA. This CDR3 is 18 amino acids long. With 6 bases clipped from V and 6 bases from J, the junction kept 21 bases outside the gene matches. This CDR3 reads CSVYIPGQGVVGAGELFF. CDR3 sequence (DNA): TGCAGCGTGTACATTCCTGGACAGGGAGTCGTGGGGGCCGGGGAGCTGTTTTTT.

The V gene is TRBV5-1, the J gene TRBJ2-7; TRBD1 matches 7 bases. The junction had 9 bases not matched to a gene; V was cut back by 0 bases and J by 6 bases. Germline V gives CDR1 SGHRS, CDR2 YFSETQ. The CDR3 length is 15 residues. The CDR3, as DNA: TGCGCCAGCAGCTTGGGACAGGGTAGAGGTTCCGAGCAGTACTTC. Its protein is CASSLGQGRGSEQYF.

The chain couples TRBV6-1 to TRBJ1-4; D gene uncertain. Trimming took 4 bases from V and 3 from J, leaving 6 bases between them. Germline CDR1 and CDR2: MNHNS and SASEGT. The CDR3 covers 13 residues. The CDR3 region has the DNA TGTGCCAGCAGTGGGCAAGCTAATGAAAAACTGTTTTTT. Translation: CASSGQANEKLFF.

CDR3 protein: CASSKRTGRETQYF. The CDR3 DNA reads TGTGCCAGCAGCAAAAGGACAGGGAGAGAGACCCAGTACTTC. The chain uses TRBV9 and TRBJ2-5; 8 nucleotides agree with TRBD1. This CDR3 comprises 14 residues. V trimming: 4 bases; J trimming: 4 bases; junction bases outside the gene matches: 6. The germline gives CDR1 SGDLS, CDR2 YYNGEE.

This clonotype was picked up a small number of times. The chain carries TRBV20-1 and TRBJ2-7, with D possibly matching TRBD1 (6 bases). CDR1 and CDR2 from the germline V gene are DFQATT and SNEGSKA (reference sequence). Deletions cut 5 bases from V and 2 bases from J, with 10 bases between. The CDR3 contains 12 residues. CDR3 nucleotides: TGCAGTGCTGGGACAAATGCCTACGAGCAGTACTTC. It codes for CSAGTNAYEQYF.

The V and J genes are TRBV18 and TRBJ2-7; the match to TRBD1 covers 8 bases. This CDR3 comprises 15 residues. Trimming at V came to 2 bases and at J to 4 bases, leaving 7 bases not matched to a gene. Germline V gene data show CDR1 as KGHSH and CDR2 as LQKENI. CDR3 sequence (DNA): TGTGCCAGCTCACCAATGCGGACAGGGTGGTACGAGCAGTACTTC. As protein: CASSPMRTGWYEQYF.

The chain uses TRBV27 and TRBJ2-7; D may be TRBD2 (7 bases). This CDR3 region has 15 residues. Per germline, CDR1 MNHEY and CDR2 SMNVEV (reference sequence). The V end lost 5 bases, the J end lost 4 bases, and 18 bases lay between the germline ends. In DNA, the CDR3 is TGTGCCAGCAGTCCGTCCTCCGCGGGGGCGTACGAGCAGTACTTC. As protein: CASSPSSAGAYEQYF.

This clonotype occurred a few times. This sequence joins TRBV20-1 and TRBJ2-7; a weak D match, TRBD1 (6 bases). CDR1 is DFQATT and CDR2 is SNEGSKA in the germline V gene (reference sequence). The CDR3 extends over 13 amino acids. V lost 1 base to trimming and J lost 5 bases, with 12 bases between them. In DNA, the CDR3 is TGCAGTGCTAGAGGACAGGTTCCGAACGAGCAGTACTTC. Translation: CSARGQVPNEQYF.

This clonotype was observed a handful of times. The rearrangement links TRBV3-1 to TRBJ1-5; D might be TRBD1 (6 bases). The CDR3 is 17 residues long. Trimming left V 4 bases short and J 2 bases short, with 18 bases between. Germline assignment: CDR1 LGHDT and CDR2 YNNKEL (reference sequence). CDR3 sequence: CASSRGVGARGNQPQHF. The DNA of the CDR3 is TGTGCCAGCAGCCGTGGGGTGGGGGCTCGGGGCAATCAGCCCCAGCATTTT.

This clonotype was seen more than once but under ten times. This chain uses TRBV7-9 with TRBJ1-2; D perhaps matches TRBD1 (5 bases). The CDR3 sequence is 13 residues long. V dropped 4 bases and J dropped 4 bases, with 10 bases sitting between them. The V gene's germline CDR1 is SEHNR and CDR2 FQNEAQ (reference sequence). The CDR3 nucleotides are TGTGCCAGCAGCTGGGGGGACGGCTATGGCTACACCTTC. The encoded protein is CASSWGDGYGYTF.

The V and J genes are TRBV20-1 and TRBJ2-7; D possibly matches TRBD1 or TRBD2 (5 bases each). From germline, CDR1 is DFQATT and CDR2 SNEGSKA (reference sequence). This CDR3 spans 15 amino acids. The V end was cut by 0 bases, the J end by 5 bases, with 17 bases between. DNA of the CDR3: TGCAGTGCTAGAGATGCGAGGGGTTCCACCCACGAGCAGTACTTC. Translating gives CSARDARGSTHEQYF.

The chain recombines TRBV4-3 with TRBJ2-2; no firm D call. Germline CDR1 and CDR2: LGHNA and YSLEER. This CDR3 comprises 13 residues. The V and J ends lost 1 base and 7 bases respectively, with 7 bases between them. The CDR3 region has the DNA TGCGCCAGCAGCCAAGTATCGCGCGGGGAGCTGTTTTTT. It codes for CASSQVSRGELFF.

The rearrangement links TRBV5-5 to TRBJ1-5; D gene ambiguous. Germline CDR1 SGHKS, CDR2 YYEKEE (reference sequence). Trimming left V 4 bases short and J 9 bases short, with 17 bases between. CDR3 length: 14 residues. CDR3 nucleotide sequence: TGTGCCAGCAGCCCCAGGTACTCAGGAGGGCCCCAGCATTTT. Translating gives CASSPRYSGGPQHF.

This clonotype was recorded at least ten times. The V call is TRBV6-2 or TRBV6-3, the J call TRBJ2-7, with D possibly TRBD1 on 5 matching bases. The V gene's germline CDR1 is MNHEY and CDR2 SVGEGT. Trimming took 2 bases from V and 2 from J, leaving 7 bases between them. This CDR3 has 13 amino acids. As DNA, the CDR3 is TGTGCCAGCAGTTACAGGGGAACCTACGAGCAGTACTTC. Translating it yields CASSYRGTYEQYF.

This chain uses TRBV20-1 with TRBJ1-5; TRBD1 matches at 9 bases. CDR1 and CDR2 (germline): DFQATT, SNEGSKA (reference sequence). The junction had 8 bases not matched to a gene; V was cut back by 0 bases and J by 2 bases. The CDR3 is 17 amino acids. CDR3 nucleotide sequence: TGCAGTGCTAGAGAGCCCCCGGACAGGGGAGGCAATCAGCCCCAGCATTTT. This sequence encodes CSAREPPDRGGNQPQHF.

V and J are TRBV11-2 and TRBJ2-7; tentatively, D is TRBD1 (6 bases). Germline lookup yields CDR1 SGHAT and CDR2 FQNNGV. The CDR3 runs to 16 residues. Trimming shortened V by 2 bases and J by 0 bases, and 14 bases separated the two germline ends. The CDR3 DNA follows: TGTGCCAGCAGCTTAAAGAGGGGGTCTATCTCCTACGAGCAGTACTTC. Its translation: CASSLKRGSISYEQYF.

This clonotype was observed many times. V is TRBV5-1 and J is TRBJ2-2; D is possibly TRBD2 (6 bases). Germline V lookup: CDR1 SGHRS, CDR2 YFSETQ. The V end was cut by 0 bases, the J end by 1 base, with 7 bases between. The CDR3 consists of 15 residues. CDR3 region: CASSLGLENTGELFF. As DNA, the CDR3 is TGCGCCAGCAGCTTGGGACTAGAGAACACCGGGGAGCTGTTTTTT.

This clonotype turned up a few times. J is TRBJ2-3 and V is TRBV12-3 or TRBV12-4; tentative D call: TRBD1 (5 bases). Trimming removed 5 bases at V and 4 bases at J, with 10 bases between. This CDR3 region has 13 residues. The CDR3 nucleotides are TGTGCCAGCAGTCCGGACACCTCAGATACGCAGTATTTT. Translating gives CASSPDTSDTQYF.

CDR3 residues: CASSEYIGASGGTGELFF. CDR3 DNA sequence: TGTGCCAGCAGTGAATATATCGGGGCTAGCGGGGGAACCGGGGAGCTGTTTTTT. The chain employs TRBV25-1 and TRBJ2-2; 10 bases agree with TRBD2. Germline assignment: CDR1 MGHDK and CDR2 SYGVNS. The CDR3 consists of 18 residues. The junction had 9 bases not matched to a gene; V was cut back by 0 bases and J by 5 bases.

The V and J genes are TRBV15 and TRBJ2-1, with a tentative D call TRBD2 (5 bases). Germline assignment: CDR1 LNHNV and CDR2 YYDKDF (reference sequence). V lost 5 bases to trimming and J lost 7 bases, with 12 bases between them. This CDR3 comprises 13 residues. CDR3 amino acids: CATSGREVNEQFF. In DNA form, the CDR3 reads TGTGCCACCAGCGGGAGAGAGGTAAATGAGCAGTTCTTC. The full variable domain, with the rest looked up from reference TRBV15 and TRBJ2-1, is DAMVIQNPRYQVTQFGKPVTLSCSQTLNHNVMYWYQQKSSQAPKLLFHYYDKDFNNEADTPDNFQSRRPNTSFCFLDIRSPGLGDTAMYLCATSGREVNEQFFGPGTRLTVL.

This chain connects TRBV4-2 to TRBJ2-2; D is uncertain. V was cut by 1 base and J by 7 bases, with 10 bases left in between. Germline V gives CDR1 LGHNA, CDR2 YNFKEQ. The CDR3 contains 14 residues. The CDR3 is CASSQVTGDGELFF. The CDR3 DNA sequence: TGTGCCAGCAGCCAAGTTACTGGGGACGGGGAGCTGTTTTTT.

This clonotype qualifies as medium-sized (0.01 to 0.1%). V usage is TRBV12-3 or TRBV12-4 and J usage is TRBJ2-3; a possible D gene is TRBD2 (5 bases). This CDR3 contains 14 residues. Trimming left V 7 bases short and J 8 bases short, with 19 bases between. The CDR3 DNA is TGTGCCAGCACCCCGGGATCGCGGACGGGTACGCAGTATTTT. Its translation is CASTPGSRTGTQYF.

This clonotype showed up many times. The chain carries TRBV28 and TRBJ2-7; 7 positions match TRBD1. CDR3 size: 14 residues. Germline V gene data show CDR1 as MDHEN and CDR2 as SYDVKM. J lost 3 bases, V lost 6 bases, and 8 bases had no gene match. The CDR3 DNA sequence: TGTGCCAGCAGAAAGGGACAGTCCCTCTACGAGCAGTACTTC. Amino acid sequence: CASRKGQSLYEQYF. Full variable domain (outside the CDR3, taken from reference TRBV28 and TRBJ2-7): DVKVTQSSRYLVKRTGEKVFLECVQDMDHENMFWYRQDPGLGLRLIYFSYDVKMKEKGDIPEGYSVSREKKERFSLILESASTNQTSMYLCASRKGQSLYEQYFGPGTRLTVT.

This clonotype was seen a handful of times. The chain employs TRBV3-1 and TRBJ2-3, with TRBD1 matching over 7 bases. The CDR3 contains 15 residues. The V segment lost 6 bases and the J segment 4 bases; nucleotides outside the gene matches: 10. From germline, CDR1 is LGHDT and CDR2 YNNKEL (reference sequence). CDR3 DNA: TGTGCCAGCAGTCCAGGGGGAAGGGACGCAGATACGCAGTATTTT. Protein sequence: CASSPGGRDADTQYF.